The T cell receptor beta chain described here comes from a study of CDR3 diversity in severe acne. TCRdb independently ran MiXCR on the PCR reads; one entry per CDR3 protein. The repertoire includes tens of thousands of distinct CDR3 sequences, around 47% of them detected once, and around a tenth sits in the top ten. Sequenced sample: blood. This receptor was taken from a male donor with severe acne vulgaris.

The CDR3 reads CASSVGRLYTEAFF. The DNA for the CDR3 is TGTGCCAGCAGTGTGGGACGGCTATACACTGAAGCTTTCTTT. The chain employs TRBV2 and TRBJ1-1; the D gene is possibly TRBD1 (5 bases). The ends were cut back, 4 bases at V and 3 bases at J, with 12 bases in the middle. Germline V gene lookup returns CDR1 SNHLY and CDR2 FYNNEI. The CDR3 is made up of 14 amino acids. Full variable domain (missing parts from reference TRBV2 and TRBJ1-1): EPEVTQTPSHQVTQMGQEVILRCVPISNHLYFYWYRQILGQKVEFLVSFYNNEISEKSEIFDDQFSVERPDGSNFTLKIRSTKLEDSAMYFCASSVGRLYTEAFFGQGTRLTVV.